This T cell receptor beta chain was found in a study of T cell responses to AZD1222 COVID-19 vaccine. Study conclusions and caveats: A mostly white British donor set with more females was recruited, and clonal diversity was possibly underestimated.

V was shortened by 4 bases and J by 8 bases, with 11 bases between the two germline ends. CDR3 size: 12 residues. Germline loops: CDR1 MGHDK, CDR2 SYGVNS. This clone was seen a handful of times. The target antigen is unknown. Timing groups of about 4 and about 12 weeks for second doses were pooled. Sequencing was performed with immunoSEQ multiplex PCR; in TCRdb, only in-frame clones are kept and a portion is missing. The table shows about 110,000 clones, with roughly 90% occurring only once. The rearrangement joins TRBV25-1 to TRBJ1-1; D is possibly TRBD1 (6 bases). This TCR came from an adult who received the AZD1222 COVID-19 vaccine. The sequencing used peripheral blood, collected 28 days after the second AZD1222 dose. CDR3 coding DNA: TGTGCCAGCAGTGGGGGGACACTCGAAGCTTTCTTT. Amino acids: CASSGGTLEAFF.